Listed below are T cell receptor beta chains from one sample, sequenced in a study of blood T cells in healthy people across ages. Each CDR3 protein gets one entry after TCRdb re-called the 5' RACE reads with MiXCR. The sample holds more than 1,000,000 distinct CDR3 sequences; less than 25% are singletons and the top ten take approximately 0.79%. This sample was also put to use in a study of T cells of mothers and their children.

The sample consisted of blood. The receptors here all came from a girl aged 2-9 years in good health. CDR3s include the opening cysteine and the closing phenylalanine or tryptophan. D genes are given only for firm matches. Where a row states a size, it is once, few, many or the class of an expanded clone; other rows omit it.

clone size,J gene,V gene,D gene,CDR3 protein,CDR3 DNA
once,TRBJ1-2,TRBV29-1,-,CSVGGQGAGYTF,TGCAGCGTTGGCGGCCAGGGAGCTGGCTACACCTTC
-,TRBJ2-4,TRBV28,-,CASSTHDRRWNIQYF,TGTGCCAGCAGTACTCATGATCGGCGATGGAACATTCAGTACTTC
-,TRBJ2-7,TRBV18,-,CASSPNGALQHEQYF,TGTGCCAGCTCACCAAACGGGGCCTTACAGCACGAGCAGTACTTC
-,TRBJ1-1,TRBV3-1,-,CASSHTGRSEAFF,TGTGCCAGCAGCCATACAGGGAGGTCTGAAGCTTTCTTT
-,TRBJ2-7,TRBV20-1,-,CSASQTGRASYEQYF,TGCAGTGCTAGCCAGACAGGGAGGGCCTCCTACGAGCAGTACTTC
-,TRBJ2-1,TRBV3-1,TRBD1,CASSLQGASHNEQFF,TGTGCCAGCAGTCTCCAGGGGGCCAGTCACAATGAGCAGTTCTTC
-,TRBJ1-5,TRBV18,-,CASSPKGGGNQPQHF,TGTGCCAGCTCACCAAAGGGGGGAGGCAATCAGCCCCAGCATTTT
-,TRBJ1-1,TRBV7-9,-,CASSFGIANTEAFF,TGTGCCAGCAGCTTTGGAATTGCGAACACTGAAGCTTTCTTT
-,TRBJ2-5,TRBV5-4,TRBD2,CASSRGGIWETQYF,TGTGCCAGCAGCCGGGGAGGGATTTGGGAGACCCAGTACTTC
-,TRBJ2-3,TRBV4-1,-,CASSQLSGYKFSDTQYF,TGCGCCAGCAGCCAATTAAGCGGTTACAAGTTTTCAGATACGCAGTATTTT
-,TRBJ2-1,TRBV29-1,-,CSVDGPMPDNEQFF,TGCAGCGTTGACGGCCCCATGCCTGACAATGAGCAGTTCTTC
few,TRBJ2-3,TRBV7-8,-,CASSLWVPTDTQYF,TGTGCCAGCAGCCTTTGGGTCCCCACAGATACGCAGTATTTT
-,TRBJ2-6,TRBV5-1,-,CASSLAVSFSGANVLTF,TGCGCCAGCAGCTTGGCGGTCAGCTTCTCTGGGGCCAACGTCCTGACTTTC
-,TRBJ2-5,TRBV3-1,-,CASSPESGLTETQYF,TGTGCCAGCAGCCCCGAATCAGGGCTCACGGAGACCCAGTACTTC